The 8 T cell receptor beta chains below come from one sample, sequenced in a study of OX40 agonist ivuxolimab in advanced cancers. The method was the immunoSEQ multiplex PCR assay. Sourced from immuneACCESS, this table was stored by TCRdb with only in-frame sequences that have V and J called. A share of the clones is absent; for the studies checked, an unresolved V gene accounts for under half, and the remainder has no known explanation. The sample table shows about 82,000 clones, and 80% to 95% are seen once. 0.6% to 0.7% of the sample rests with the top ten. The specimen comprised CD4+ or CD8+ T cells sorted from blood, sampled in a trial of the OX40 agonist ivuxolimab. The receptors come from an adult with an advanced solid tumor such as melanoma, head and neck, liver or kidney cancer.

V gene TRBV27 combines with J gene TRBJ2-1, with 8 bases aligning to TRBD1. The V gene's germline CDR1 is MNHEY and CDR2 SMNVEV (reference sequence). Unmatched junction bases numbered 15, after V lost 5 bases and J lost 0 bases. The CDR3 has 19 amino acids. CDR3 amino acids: CASSIDALRGPHSYNEQFF. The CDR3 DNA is TGTGCCAGCAGTATTGACGCCCTCAGGGGGCCCCACTCCTACAATGAGCAGTTCTTC.

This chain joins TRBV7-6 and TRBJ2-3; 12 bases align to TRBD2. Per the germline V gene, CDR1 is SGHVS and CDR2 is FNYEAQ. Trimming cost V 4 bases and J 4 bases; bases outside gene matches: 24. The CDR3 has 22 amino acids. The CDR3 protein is CASSSNRLMTSGGGPSPDTQYF. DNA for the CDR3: TGTGCCAGCAGCTCCAACCGCCTCATGACTAGCGGGGGCGGCCCTAGTCCAGATACGCAGTATTTT.

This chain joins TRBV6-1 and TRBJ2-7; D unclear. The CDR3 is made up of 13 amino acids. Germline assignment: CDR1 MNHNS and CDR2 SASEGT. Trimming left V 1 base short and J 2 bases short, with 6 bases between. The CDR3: CASSEGSTYEQYF. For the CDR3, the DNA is TGTGCCAGCAGTGAAGGCAGTACCTACGAGCAGTACTTC.

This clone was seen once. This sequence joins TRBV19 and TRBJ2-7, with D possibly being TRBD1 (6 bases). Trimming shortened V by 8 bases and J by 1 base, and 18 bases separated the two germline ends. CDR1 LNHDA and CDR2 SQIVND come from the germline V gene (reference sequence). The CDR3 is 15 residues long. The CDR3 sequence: CASASRQGMSYEQYF. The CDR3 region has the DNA TGTGCCAGTGCGTCTAGGCAGGGGATGTCCTACGAGCAGTACTTC.

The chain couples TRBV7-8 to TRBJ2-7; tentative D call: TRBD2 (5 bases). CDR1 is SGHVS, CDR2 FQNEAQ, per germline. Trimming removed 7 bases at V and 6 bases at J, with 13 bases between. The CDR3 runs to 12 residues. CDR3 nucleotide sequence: TGTGCCAGCACCTCATTCCGGGGCGAGCAGTACTTC. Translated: CASTSFRGEQYF.

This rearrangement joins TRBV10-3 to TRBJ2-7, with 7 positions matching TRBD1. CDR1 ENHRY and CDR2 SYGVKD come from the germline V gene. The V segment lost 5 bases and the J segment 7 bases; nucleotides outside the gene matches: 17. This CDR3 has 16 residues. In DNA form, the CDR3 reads TGTGCCATCAGTCTGACAGGGTTGGGGGCTACGAGGGAGCAGTACTTC. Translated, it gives CAISLTGLGATREQYF.

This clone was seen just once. CDR3 sequence (DNA): TGCGCCAGCAGCGCCGGACAGGGCGTGGGACAAGAGACCCAGTACTTC. This translates into CASSAGQGVGQETQYF. V is TRBV5-1 and J is TRBJ2-5; 8 positions match TRBD1. Looked up from germline, CDR1 is SGHRS and CDR2 is YFSETQ. The V segment lost 4 bases and the J segment 2 bases; nucleotides outside the gene matches: 10. CDR3 length: 16 residues.

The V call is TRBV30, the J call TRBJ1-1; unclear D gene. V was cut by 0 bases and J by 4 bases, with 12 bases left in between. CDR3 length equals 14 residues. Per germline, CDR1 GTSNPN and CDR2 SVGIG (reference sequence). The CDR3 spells CAWSVHGLSTEAFF. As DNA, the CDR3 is TGTGCCTGGAGTGTGCATGGGTTAAGCACTGAAGCTTTCTTT.